The next 30 T cell receptor beta chains were all read from a single sample in a study of T cell responses to AZD1222 COVID-19 vaccine. Some clones are missing from TCRdb's copy, which holds only in-frame ones; the method was immunoSEQ multiplex PCR. The sample holds around 160,000 clones; 88% are singletons and the top ten take over 12%. Sequenced here: peripheral blood, sampled on day 0 of AZD1222 vaccination. These receptor sequences come from an adult in good health.

V is TRBV6-6 and J is TRBJ2-5; 10 bases agree with TRBD1. V lost 3 bases and J lost 5; bases outside the gene matches: 6. Germline V gene lookup returns CDR1 MNHNY and CDR2 SVGAGI (reference sequence). This CDR3 is built from 15 residues. CDR3 region: CASSYGQGVGETQYF. The CDR3 DNA is TGTGCCAGCAGTTATGGACAGGGGGTGGGGGAGACCCAGTACTTC.

The chain joins TRBV15 to TRBJ1-2; TRBD1 agrees at 10 bases. CDR1 is LNHNV, CDR2 YYDKDF, per germline (reference sequence). This CDR3 comprises 15 residues. The trim removed 5 bases at V and 2 bases at J, leaving 5 bases unmatched. The CDR3 DNA reads TGTGCCACCAGCGGATGGACAGGGGGAAACTATGGCTACACCTTC. It translates to CATSGWTGGNYGYTF.

The V gene is TRBV4-2, the J gene TRBJ2-7; TRBD2 might be the D (7 bases). V lost 0 bases, J lost 3 bases, and 12 bases lay in between. The V gene's germline CDR1 is LGHNA and CDR2 YNFKEQ. The CDR3 is 15 amino acids. The CDR3 spells CASSQDWGGHYEQYF. Written as DNA, the CDR3 is TGTGCCAGCAGCCAAGATTGGGGGGGCCACTACGAGCAGTACTTC.

This clone has a handful of counts. This rearrangement joins TRBV24-1 to TRBJ2-3, with 7 bases aligning to TRBD1. The CDR3 is made up of 15 amino acids. Germline CDR1 KGHDR, CDR2 SFDVKD. V lost 2 bases to trimming and J lost 1 base; unmatched junction nucleotides: 2. The CDR3 DNA is TGTGCCACCAGTGATTATACAGGGGGCACAGATACGCAGTATTTT. Amino acid sequence: CATSDYTGGTDTQYF.

The chain combines TRBV2 with TRBJ1-5; the match to TRBD1 covers 9 bases. V dropped 6 bases and J dropped 1; count of bases not matched to a gene: 7. The CDR3 is made up of 16 amino acids. From germline, CDR1 is SNHLY and CDR2 FYNNEI. CDR3 region: CASRYDRGSSNQPQHF. Here the CDR3 DNA reads TGTGCCAGCAGGTACGACAGGGGGAGCAGCAATCAGCCCCAGCATTTT.

This rearrangement joins TRBV7-9 to TRBJ2-3, with 9 bases aligning to TRBD2. In germline, CDR1 is SEHNR, CDR2 FQNEAQ (reference sequence). The junction had 3 bases not matched to a gene; V was cut back by 2 bases and J by 0 bases. CDR3 length: 16 amino acids. The CDR3 is CASSLLRGGSTDTQYF. In DNA, the CDR3 is TGTGCCAGCAGCTTACTGCGGGGGGGGAGCACAGATACGCAGTATTTT.

V is TRBV7-2 and J is TRBJ1-2; D is unclear. The germline gives CDR1 SGHTA, CDR2 FQGNSA. This CDR3 comprises 15 residues. Trimming removed 1 base at V and 3 bases at J, with 12 bases between. The CDR3 region has the DNA TGTGCCAGCAGCTTAGGGTCTTACGGGGACTATGGCTACACCTTC. It yields the protein CASSLGSYGDYGYTF.

About this clone itself: Other DNA sequences in the same sample also yield this CDR3. The J gene is TRBJ2-7, the V gene TRBV3-1 (or the pseudogene TRBV3-2), with D unclear. Per germline, CDR1 LGHDT and CDR2 YNNKEL (reference sequence). The CDR3 length is 11 residues. V lost 5 bases and J lost 0, with 2 bases in between. CDR3 in amino acids: CASSSSYEQYF. CDR3 in DNA: TGTGCCAGCAGCTCCTCCTACGAGCAGTACTTC.

The chain has TRBV7-2 and TRBJ1-1; no reliable D call. The V end lost 1 base, the J end lost 1 base, and 4 bases lay between the germline ends. The length of the CDR3 is 13 residues. Germline CDR1 reads SGHTA; CDR2 reads FQGNSA. The CDR3 region is CASSLVENTEAFF. CDR3 nucleotide sequence: TGTGCCAGCAGCTTAGTAGAGAACACTGAAGCTTTCTTT. The complete variable domain, with remaining parts taken from reference TRBV7-2 and TRBJ1-1, reads GAGVSQSPSNKVTEKGKDVELRCDPISGHTALYWYRQSLGQGLEFLIYFQGNSAPDKSGLPSDRFSAERTGGSVSTLTIQRTQQEDSAVYLCASSLVENTEAFFGQGTRLTVV.

J is TRBJ2-2 and V is TRBV14, with D perhaps assigned TRBD1 or TRBD2 (5 bases each). Germline CDR1 reads SGHDN; CDR2 reads FVKESK. V lost 1 base and J 3 bases, leaving 21 bases between the germline ends. The CDR3 runs to 19 residues. CDR3 protein: CASSQGPLENGGYTGELFF. DNA of the CDR3: TGTGCCAGCAGCCAAGGGCCACTAGAAAATGGGGGTTACACCGGGGAGCTGTTTTTT.

CDR3: CASRPQGARTEAFF. CDR3 bases: TGTGCCAGCAGGCCCCAGGGGGCACGAACTGAAGCTTTCTTT. This chain connects TRBV6-5 to TRBJ1-1, with 8 bases matching TRBD1. The V segment lost 6 bases and the J segment 5 bases; nucleotides outside the gene matches: 8. The germline CDR1 and CDR2 sequences are MNHEY and SVGAGI. This CDR3 contains 14 residues.

For this clone: Other DNA variants within this sample encode the same CDR3. The gene calls are TRBV19 and TRBJ1-2, with a tentative D call TRBD1 (6 bases). V lost 3 bases and J lost 4, with 12 bases in between. The CDR3 extends over 14 amino acids. CDR1 is LNHDA, CDR2 SQIVND, per germline (reference sequence). CDR3 residues: CASSILGGFYGYTF. In DNA, the CDR3 is TGTGCCAGTAGTATCCTCGGGGGCTTCTATGGCTACACCTTC.

The chain employs TRBV7-6 and TRBJ1-3; 7 bases fit TRBD1. CDR3 length: 17 amino acids. Looked up from germline, CDR1 is SGHVS and CDR2 is FNYEAQ. V was pared by 5 bases and J by 0 bases, with 10 bases of the junction left unmatched. In DNA, the CDR3 is TGTGCCAGCAGCCATAGACAGGGCATTAACTCTGGAAACACCATATATTTT. Encoded protein: CASSHRQGINSGNTIYF.

The V and J genes are TRBV9 and TRBJ2-7; D assignment may be TRBD1 or TRBD2 (7 bases each). The CDR3 contains 15 residues. CDR1 and CDR2 from the germline V gene are SGDLS and YYNGEE. Trimming removed 0 bases at V and 3 bases at J, with 13 bases between. Here the CDR3 reads CASSVGEGAFYEQYF. The CDR3 DNA reads TGTGCCAGCAGCGTAGGGGAGGGGGCCTTCTACGAGCAGTACTTC.

About this clone: The same CDR3 also results from other DNA sequences found in this sample. The CDR3 sequence is CSVDSGNTIYF. The DNA for the CDR3 is TGCAGCGTTGATTCCGGAAACACCATATATTTT. This chain connects TRBV29-1 to TRBJ1-3; no reliable D call. The CDR3 covers 11 residues. The ends were cut back, 3 bases at V and 4 bases at J, with 4 bases in the middle. From germline, CDR1 is SQVTM and CDR2 ANQGSEA.

The chain carries TRBV3-1 (or the pseudogene TRBV3-2) and TRBJ1-1; the D is unclear. V lost 5 bases and J lost 1, with 11 bases in between. The CDR3 runs to 14 residues. Germline loops: CDR1 LGHDT, CDR2 YNNKEL (reference sequence). Here the CDR3 reads CASSVPTGNTEAFF. CDR3 nucleotides: TGTGCCAGCAGCGTTCCTACCGGGAACACTGAAGCTTTCTTT.

For this clone: One junction end does not reproduce the germline sequence, and a read error may be involved. The chain employs TRBV12-3 or TRBV12-4 and TRBJ1-3; possible D gene TRBD1, 5 bases. The CDR3 extends over 12 amino acids. The CDR3 protein is CASSLGQGPRPF. As DNA, the CDR3 is TGTGCCAGCAGTTTGGGGCAGGGCCCTAGACCATTT.

The chain is built from TRBV19 and TRBJ1-5; perhaps TRBD1 as D (6 bases). Looked up from germline, CDR1 is LNHDA and CDR2 is SQIVND (reference sequence). The CDR3 sequence is 18 residues long. V lost 0 bases, J lost 2 bases, and 17 bases lay in between. CDR3 sequence: CASSIEGHSADGNQPQHF. The CDR3 DNA is TGTGCCAGTAGTATAGAGGGACATTCCGCCGACGGCAATCAGCCCCAGCATTTT.

This sequence joins TRBV6-5 and TRBJ2-1, with no clear D. Per germline, CDR1 MNHEY and CDR2 SVGAGI. The germline V and J ends were trimmed by 6 bases and 8 bases, with 14 bases remaining between them. The CDR3 is made up of 13 amino acids. Here the CDR3 reads CASSGFRSDEQFF. In DNA, the CDR3 is TGTGCCAGCAGCGGTTTTCGATCCGATGAGCAGTTCTTC.

This clone was seen a single time. J is TRBJ2-1 and V is TRBV3-1 (or the pseudogene TRBV3-2); D is uncertain. V lost 4 bases, J lost 9 bases, and 19 bases lay in between. In germline, CDR1 is LGHDT, CDR2 YNNKEL (reference sequence). The CDR3 loop spans 15 amino acids. The CDR3: CASSPAILVTGEQFF. CDR3 sequence (DNA): TGTGCCAGCAGCCCAGCCATATTAGTTACGGGTGAGCAGTTCTTC.

CDR3: CASSATQGANTEAFF. The CDR3 bases are TGTGCCAGCAGCGCCACACAGGGCGCGAACACTGAAGCTTTCTTT. This chain uses TRBV9 with TRBJ1-1, with a weak D call TRBD1 (6 bases). V was trimmed by 3 bases and J by 1 base, leaving 13 bases between them. This CDR3 has 15 amino acids. The germline V gene encodes CDR1 SGDLS and CDR2 YYNGEE.

The V call is TRBV18, the J call TRBJ1-2; a possible D gene is TRBD1 (5 bases). Trimming pared 0 bases from V and 7 bases from J, leaving 15 bases between. The CDR3 loop spans 15 amino acids. Looked up from germline, CDR1 is KGHSH and CDR2 is LQKENI. For the CDR3, the DNA is TGTGCCAGCTCACCACCGGAAGGCCCCACAGGTGGCTACACCTTC. Amino acid sequence: CASSPPEGPTGGYTF.

The rearrangement joins TRBV7-3 to TRBJ1-1, with D tentatively TRBD1 (5 bases). V lost 6 bases, J lost 1 base, and 12 bases lay in between. The CDR3 length is 14 residues. Germline CDR1 is SGHTA and CDR2 is FQGTGA. The CDR3 region has the DNA TGTGCCAGCAGTCTCGGGGGATCGAACACTGAAGCTTTCTTT. Translation: CASSLGGSNTEAFF. The entire variable domain, with the rest obtained from reference TRBV7-3 and TRBJ1-1, is as follows: GAGVSQTPSNKVTEKGKYVELRCDPISGHTALYWYRQSLGQGPEFLIYFQGTGAADDSGLPNDRFFAVRPEGSVSTLKIQRTERGDSAVYLCASSLGGSNTEAFFGQGTRLTVV.

The J gene is TRBJ1-2, the V gene TRBV12-3 or TRBV12-4; D is uncertain. The length of the CDR3 is 13 residues. The V and J ends lost 4 bases and 8 bases respectively, with 14 bases between them. The CDR3 DNA is TGTGCCAGCAGTTCGGGTCCAAACGGGGGCTACACCTTC. Protein product: CASSSGPNGGYTF.

The CDR3 bases are TGTGCCAGCAGTGACGTAGGGGGTCGGGATACGCAGTATTTT. It encodes CASSDVGGRDTQYF. The V call is TRBV6-4, the J call TRBJ2-3; tentatively, D is TRBD1 (6 bases). The CDR3 sequence is 14 residues long. Trimming removed 2 bases from V and 6 bases from J, with 12 bases in between. Looked up from germline, CDR1 is MRHNA and CDR2 is SNTAGT.

The chain combines TRBV4-3 with TRBJ1-3; possible D gene TRBD1, 5 bases. The V gene lost 1 base and the J gene lost 4 bases, with 11 bases spanning the gap. Germline loops: CDR1 LGHNA, CDR2 YSLEER. The CDR3 sequence is 15 residues long. The CDR3 region has the DNA TGCGCCAGCAGCCAAGGTGGGGCATCCGGAAACACCATATATTTT. Amino acids: CASSQGGASGNTIYF.

The CDR3 here is CASGDSSSYNSPLHF. In DNA, the CDR3 is TGTGCCAGCGGGGACTCAAGCTCCTATAATTCACCCCTCCACTTT. This sequence joins TRBV6-5 and TRBJ1-6; possible D gene TRBD1, 5 bases. The V and J ends lost 8 bases and 0 bases respectively, with 11 bases between them. The length of the CDR3 is 15 residues. Per the germline V gene, CDR1 is MNHEY and CDR2 is SVGAGI.

The count of this clone is one. The same CDR3 arises from other DNA sequences in this sample as well. The chain employs TRBV28 and TRBJ1-2, with 9 nucleotides matching TRBD1. After removal of 5 bases from V and 7 bases from J, the junction contained 2 bases not matched to a gene. The germline V gene has CDR1 MDHEN and CDR2 SYDVKM. The CDR3 covers 12 residues. In nucleotides, the CDR3 is TGTGCCAGCAGTCTGACAGGGGGTGGCTACACCTTC. As protein: CASSLTGGGYTF.

Only a few counts were recorded for this clone. This chain connects TRBV4-2 to TRBJ1-3; tentative D call: TRBD1 (6 bases). This CDR3 is 14 amino acids long. Germline loops: CDR1 LGHNA, CDR2 YNFKEQ. With 6 bases removed from V and 2 bases from J, the gap between germline ends came to 11 bases. DNA of the CDR3: TGTGCCAGCAGGAACGCAGGGGCTGGAAACACCATATATTTT. It is translated as CASRNAGAGNTIYF.

The chain carries TRBV12-3 or TRBV12-4 and TRBJ1-1; the D gene is possibly TRBD1 (5 bases). The germline V and J ends were trimmed by 7 bases and 6 bases, with 15 bases remaining between them. The CDR3 extends over 13 amino acids. In nucleotides, the CDR3 is TGTGCCAGCATCACCACCCTGGGGGCTGAAGCTTTCTTT. As protein: CASITTLGAEAFF.